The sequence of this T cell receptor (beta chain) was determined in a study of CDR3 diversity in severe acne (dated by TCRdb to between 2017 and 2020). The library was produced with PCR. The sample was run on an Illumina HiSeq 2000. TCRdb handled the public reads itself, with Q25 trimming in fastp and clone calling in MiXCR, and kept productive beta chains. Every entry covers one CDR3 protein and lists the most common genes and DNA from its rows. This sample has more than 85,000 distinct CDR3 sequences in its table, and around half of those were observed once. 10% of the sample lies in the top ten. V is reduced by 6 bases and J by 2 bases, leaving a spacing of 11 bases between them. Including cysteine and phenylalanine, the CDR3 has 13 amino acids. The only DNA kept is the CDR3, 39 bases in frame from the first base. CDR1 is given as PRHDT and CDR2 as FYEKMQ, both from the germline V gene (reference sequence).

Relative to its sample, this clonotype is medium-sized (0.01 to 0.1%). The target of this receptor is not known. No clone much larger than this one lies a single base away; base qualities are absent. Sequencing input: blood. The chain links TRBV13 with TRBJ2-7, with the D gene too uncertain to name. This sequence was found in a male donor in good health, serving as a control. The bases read TGTGCCAGCAGGGACCAGTACACCTACGAGCAGTACTTC. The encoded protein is CASRDQYTYEQYF.